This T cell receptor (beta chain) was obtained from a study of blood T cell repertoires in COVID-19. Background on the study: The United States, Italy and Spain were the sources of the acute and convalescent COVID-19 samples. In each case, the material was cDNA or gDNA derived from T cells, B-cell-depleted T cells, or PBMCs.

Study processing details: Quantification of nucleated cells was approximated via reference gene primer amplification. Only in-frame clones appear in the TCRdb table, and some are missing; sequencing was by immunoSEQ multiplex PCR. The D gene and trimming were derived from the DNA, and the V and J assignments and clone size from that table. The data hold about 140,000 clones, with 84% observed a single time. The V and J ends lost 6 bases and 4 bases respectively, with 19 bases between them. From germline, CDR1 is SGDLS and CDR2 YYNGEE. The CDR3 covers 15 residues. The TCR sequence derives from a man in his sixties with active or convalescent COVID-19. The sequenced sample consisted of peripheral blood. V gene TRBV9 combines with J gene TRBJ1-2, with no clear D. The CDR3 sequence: CASNPYSELGYGYTF. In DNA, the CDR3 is TGTGCCAGCAACCCTTATTCGGAGCTGGGCTATGGCTACACCTTC.